This T cell receptor beta chain was profiled in a study of identical twins. From germline, CDR1 is MNHNS and CDR2 SASEGT. J lost 3 bases, V lost 7 bases, and 7 bases had no gene match. CDR3 length: 14 residues. A universal primer site came from template switching; cDNA carried unique molecular identifiers. Via MiXCR, TCRdb re-called the 5' RACE reads, giving one row per CDR3 protein. The data hold around 490,000 distinct CDR3 sequences, with roughly an eighth observed a single time. This clonotype has a handful of counts. These data were also filed under a second study, of yellow fever vaccine responses in identical twins.

The receptor's source is a woman younger than 35 in good health. The sequencing input was CD4+ T cells sorted from blood. The rearrangement joins TRBV6-1 to TRBJ2-3, with 7 bases matching TRBD1. CDR3 sequence: CASMYRGETDTQYF. CDR3 DNA: TGTGCCAGCATGTACAGGGGCGAGACAGATACGCAGTATTTT.